These T cell receptor beta chains were read from a single sample in a study of T cell repertoires in cytomegalovirus infection. TCRdb reprocessed the reads with MiXCR, giving one entry per CDR3 protein. The sample has around 290,000 distinct CDR3 sequences, roughly 26% seen once. What was sequenced was PBMCs. The receptors were gathered from a human donor in good health (CMV status not recorded). Some clones in this sample may be carry-over from other donors' samples. Both conserved end residues are part of each CDR3. Each record gives: clone size, D gene, V gene, J gene, CDR3 protein, CDR3 DNA. The D gene is left open where the match is weak. The size entry is marked missing in some rows and otherwise reads once, few, many or a size class.

size: NA
D: NA
V: TRBV6-2/TRBV6-3
J: TRBJ2-7
CDR3: CASSGTPRQYF
DNA: TGTGCCAGCAGTGGGACACCAAGACAGTACTTC

size: NA
D: NA
V: TRBV6-1
J: TRBJ1-5
CDR3: CASSYIIPIRDQPQHF
DNA: TGTGCCAGCAGTTATATAATACCTATTAGGGATCAGCCCCAGCATTTT

size: NA
D: NA
V: TRBV7-8
J: TRBJ2-6
CDR3: CASSPIDLAPLAGANVLTF
DNA: TGTGCCAGCAGCCCAATCGATTTGGCTCCCCTTGCTGGGGCCAACGTCCTGACTTTC

size: few
D: NA
V: TRBV7-3
J: TRBJ2-5
CDR3: CASSFQGNQETQYF
DNA: TGTGCCAGCAGCTTCCAGGGGAACCAAGAGACCCAGTACTTC

size: NA
D: TRBD2
V: TRBV29-1
J: TRBJ2-3
CDR3: CSVRGLAGAPDTQYF
DNA: TGCAGCGTTCGAGGACTAGCGGGAGCCCCAGATACGCAGTATTTT

size: many
D: NA
V: TRBV11-2
J: TRBJ2-1
CDR3: CASSLWGEQFF
DNA: TGTGCCAGCAGTTTATGGGGCGAGCAGTTCTTC

size: NA
D: NA
V: TRBV24-1
J: TRBJ2-3
CDR3: CATSDPGSQRILTQYF
DNA: TGTGCCACCAGTGACCCCGGATCGCAAAGGATCCTTACGCAGTATTTT

size: few
D: TRBD2
V: TRBV24-1
J: TRBJ2-6
CDR3: CATSDFAGGRTGANVLTF
DNA: TGTGCCACCAGTGATTTCGCGGGAGGACGAACTGGGGCCAACGTCCTGACTTTC

size: few
D: TRBD1
V: TRBV7-6
J: TRBJ1-4
CDR3: CASSRRGTGTTRGVEKLFF
DNA: TGTGCCAGCAGCCGACGGGGGACAGGGACGACAAGGGGAGTTGAAAAACTGTTTTTT

size: NA
D: NA
V: TRBV18
J: TRBJ1-1
CDR3: CASSSIGTEAFF
DNA: TGTGCCAGCTCTTCGATCGGCACTGAAGCTTTCTTT

size: NA
D: NA
V: TRBV5-1
J: TRBJ2-7
CDR3: CASSLGGASREQYF
DNA: TGCGCCAGCAGCTTGGGGGGAGCCTCTCGCGAGCAGTACTTC

size: many
D: TRBD1
V: TRBV4-1
J: TRBJ1-1
CDR3: CASSQGTGTNTEAFF
DNA: TGCGCCAGCAGCCAAGGGACAGGTACAAACACTGAAGCTTTCTTT

size: many
D: NA
V: TRBV7-2
J: TRBJ2-3
CDR3: CASSLLVERTDTQYF
DNA: TGTGCCAGCAGCTTACTAGTCGAACGCACAGATACGCAGTATTTT

size: many
D: TRBD2
V: TRBV7-6
J: TRBJ2-7
CDR3: CASSRAGGGREQYF
DNA: TGTGCCAGCAGTCGAGCTGGCGGGGGGCGCGAGCAGTACTTC

size: few
D: NA
V: TRBV7-3
J: TRBJ2-1
CDR3: CASSLSSFHNEQFF
DNA: TGTGCCAGCAGCTTATCTAGTTTCCACAATGAGCAGTTCTTC

size: NA
D: TRBD2
V: TRBV6-1
J: TRBJ2-1
CDR3: CASSDDGGGYNEQFF
DNA: TGTGCCAGCAGTGACGACGGGGGGGGTTACAATGAGCAGTTCTTC

size: NA
D: NA
V: TRBV19
J: TRBJ1-1
CDR3: CASTTQNTEAFF
DNA: TGTGCCAGTACCACCCAGAACACTGAAGCTTTCTTT

size: many
D: TRBD1
V: TRBV7-2
J: TRBJ1-2
CDR3: CASRNNRGPNYGYTF
DNA: TGTGCCAGCAGAAACAACAGGGGGCCTAACTATGGCTACACCTTC

size: many
D: TRBD1
V: TRBV5-4
J: TRBJ2-1
CDR3: CASSLGRDRGHNEQFF
DNA: TGTGCCAGCAGCTTGGGGCGGGACAGGGGACACAATGAGCAGTTCTTC

size: NA
D: NA
V: TRBV7-2
J: TRBJ1-5
CDR3: CASSLNTRSNQPQHF
DNA: TGTGCCAGCAGCTTAAATACTCGGAGCAATCAGCCCCAGCATTTT

size: NA
D: NA
V: TRBV7-3
J: TRBJ1-5
CDR3: CASSPPTFNQPQHF
DNA: TGTGCCAGCAGTCCACCCACCTTCAATCAGCCCCAGCATTTT

size: NA
D: NA
V: TRBV28
J: TRBJ1-1
CDR3: CASIWAGTEAFF
DNA: TGTGCCAGCATTTGGGCGGGCACTGAAGCTTTCTTT

size: NA
D: NA
V: TRBV6-5
J: TRBJ2-1
CDR3: CASSPGLLGANDQFF
DNA: TGTGCCAGCAGCCCCGGACTTTTGGGGGCGAATGATCAGTTCTTC

size: NA
D: TRBD1
V: TRBV20-1
J: TRBJ1-6
CDR3: CSASETGSNSDSPLHF
DNA: TGCAGTGCTAGTGAGACAGGGAGTAATTCAGATTCACCCCTCCACTTT

size: few
D: NA
V: TRBV7-2
J: TRBJ1-1
CDR3: CASRGGYMNTEAFF
DNA: TGTGCCAGCAGGGGGGGATACATGAACACTGAAGCTTTCTTT

size: NA
D: NA
V: TRBV12-3/TRBV12-4
J: TRBJ2-7
CDR3: CASSLIGTSEQYF
DNA: TGTGCCAGCAGTTTGATCGGGACAAGCGAGCAGTACTTC

size: NA
D: NA
V: TRBV20-1
J: TRBJ2-6
CDR3: CSARDRHSGANVLTF
DNA: TGCAGTGCTAGGGACAGACACTCTGGGGCCAACGTCCTGACTTTC

size: large
D: NA
V: TRBV4-1
J: TRBJ2-1
CDR3: CASSQATSRYEQFF
DNA: TGCGCCAGCAGCCAAGCGACTAGTCGTTACGAGCAGTTCTTC

size: NA
D: NA
V: TRBV28
J: TRBJ1-2
CDR3: CASSLLENYGYTF
DNA: TGTGCCAGCAGTTTATTAGAAAACTATGGCTACACCTTC

size: many
D: TRBD2
V: TRBV7-8
J: TRBJ2-5
CDR3: CASSLAGGSETQYF
DNA: TGTGCCAGCAGCTTAGCGGGGGGGTCGGAGACCCAGTACTTC

size: few
D: TRBD2
V: TRBV5-4
J: TRBJ2-3
CDR3: CASSGSGSADTQYF
DNA: TGTGCCAGCAGCGGTAGCGGGAGTGCAGATACGCAGTATTTT

size: NA
D: NA
V: TRBV6-1
J: TRBJ2-1
CDR3: CASSEQGGYNEQFF
DNA: TGTGCCAGCAGTGAACAAGGGGGGTACAATGAGCAGTTCTTC

size: NA
D: NA
V: TRBV6-8
J: TRBJ2-3
CDR3: CASSYRGSRTQYF
DNA: TGTGCCAGCAGTTACAGGGGGTCGCGTACGCAGTATTTT

size: NA
D: TRBD1
V: TRBV18
J: TRBJ2-7
CDR3: CASSPNTGTEEQYF
DNA: TGTGCCAGCTCACCTAACACCGGGACAGAGGAGCAGTACTTC

size: many
D: TRBD2
V: TRBV6-1
J: TRBJ2-1
CDR3: CASSEAGLAGVYEQFF
DNA: TGTGCCAGCAGTGAAGCGGGACTAGCGGGAGTGTATGAGCAGTTCTTC

size: few
D: NA
V: TRBV6-2/TRBV6-3
J: TRBJ2-1
CDR3: CASSFHDSGGAHEQFF
DNA: TGTGCCAGCAGTTTCCACGATAGCGGAGGAGCACATGAGCAGTTCTTC

size: many
D: NA
V: TRBV7-2
J: TRBJ1-3
CDR3: CASSLAAPGHGNTIYF
DNA: TGTGCCAGCAGCTTAGCGGCCCCAGGGCATGGAAACACCATATATTTT

size: NA
D: NA
V: TRBV20-1
J: TRBJ1-4
CDR3: CSARAGATNEKLFF
DNA: TGCAGTGCTAGGGCCGGGGCAACTAATGAAAAACTGTTTTTT

size: many
D: TRBD2
V: TRBV7-2
J: TRBJ2-4
CDR3: CASSLEGGLAGGGRAIQYF
DNA: TGTGCCAGCAGCTTAGAAGGTGGTCTAGCGGGGGGCGGGAGGGCCATTCAGTACTTC

size: few
D: NA
V: TRBV20-1
J: TRBJ1-5
CDR3: CSARVGRGTQPQHF
DNA: TGCAGTGCTAGAGTAGGGAGGGGAACTCAGCCCCAGCATTTT

size: many
D: NA
V: TRBV2
J: TRBJ1-6
CDR3: CASSTNWDTYNSPLHF
DNA: TGTGCCAGCAGTACTAATTGGGACACCTATAATTCACCCCTCCACTTT

size: many
D: TRBD1
V: TRBV7-2
J: TRBJ1-2
CDR3: CASSARQGVIYGYTF
DNA: TGTGCCAGCAGCGCGCGACAGGGGGTCATCTATGGCTACACCTTC

size: NA
D: TRBD1
V: TRBV5-6
J: TRBJ2-1
CDR3: CASSSFTGAPRGEQFF
DNA: TGTGCCAGCAGCTCCTTCACAGGGGCCCCCCGTGGTGAGCAGTTCTTC

size: NA
D: TRBD2
V: TRBV20-1
J: TRBJ2-7
CDR3: CSARARLAGVYEQYF
DNA: TGCAGTGCTAGGGCCAGACTAGCGGGAGTCTACGAGCAGTACTTC

size: many
D: NA
V: TRBV7-2
J: TRBJ2-7
CDR3: CASSRRLPDEQYF
DNA: TGTGCCAGCAGCCGACGGCTCCCCGACGAGCAGTACTTC

size: NA
D: NA
V: TRBV29-1
J: TRBJ1-6
CDR3: CSVVWGPNSPLHF
DNA: TGCAGCGTTGTCTGGGGGCCGAATTCACCCCTCCACTTT

size: once
D: NA
V: TRBV10-3
J: TRBJ2-7
CDR3: CAISRDYEQYF
DNA: TGTGCCATCAGCCGAGACTACGAGCAGTACTTC

size: many
D: NA
V: TRBV20-1
J: TRBJ1-5
CDR3: CSARDRRSPGDHSNQPQHF
DNA: TGCAGTGCTAGAGATCGTCGGTCGCCAGGAGACCATAGCAATCAGCCCCAGCATTTT

size: NA
D: NA
V: TRBV6-1
J: TRBJ2-1
CDR3: CASSLLLEQFF
DNA: TGTGCCAGCAGCCTCCTGCTGGAGCAGTTCTTC

size: NA
D: TRBD2
V: TRBV20-1
J: TRBJ2-3
CDR3: CSARGSSLTDTQYF
DNA: TGCAGTGCGCGGGGGAGTTCCCTCACAGATACGCAGTATTTT

size: NA
D: TRBD1
V: TRBV11-2
J: TRBJ2-4
CDR3: CASSSSTGAKNIQYF
DNA: TGTGCCAGCAGCTCCTCGACAGGGGCCAAAAACATTCAGTACTTC

size: few
D: TRBD2
V: TRBV20-1
J: TRBJ2-1
CDR3: CSVMLAGALSYNEQFF
DNA: TGCAGTGTGATGCTAGCGGGAGCCCTCTCCTACAATGAGCAGTTCTTC

size: NA
D: NA
V: TRBV28
J: TRBJ2-1
CDR3: CASNQDPYNEQFF
DNA: TGTGCCAGCAACCAAGACCCCTACAATGAGCAGTTCTTC

size: many
D: NA
V: TRBV7-2
J: TRBJ2-2
CDR3: CASSLASGLIRELFF
DNA: TGTGCCAGCAGCTTAGCTTCTGGACTGATCCGGGAGCTGTTTTTT

size: NA
D: TRBD2
V: TRBV28
J: TRBJ2-4
CDR3: CASKGRGMSGGADIQYF
DNA: TGTGCCAGTAAAGGGAGGGGGATGAGCGGGGGGGCAGACATTCAGTACTTC

size: NA
D: NA
V: TRBV7-4
J: TRBJ2-5
CDR3: CASSPGQALQETQYF
DNA: TGTGCCAGCAGTCCCGGACAAGCCCTCCAAGAGACCCAGTACTTC

size: few
D: NA
V: TRBV19
J: TRBJ2-5
CDR3: CATNPDGQETQYF
DNA: TGTGCCACCAACCCGGACGGACAAGAGACCCAGTACTTC

size: NA
D: TRBD1
V: TRBV20-1
J: TRBJ1-5
CDR3: CSASPDREGQPQHF
DNA: TGCAGTGCTAGCCCCGACAGGGAAGGTCAGCCCCAGCATTTT

size: few
D: NA
V: TRBV5-1
J: TRBJ2-3
CDR3: CASSVRPQGDTQYF
DNA: TGCGCCAGCAGCGTTCGACCTCAGGGTGATACGCAGTATTTT

size: once
D: TRBD1
V: TRBV6-6
J: TRBJ2-5
CDR3: CASSYPGGTETQYF
DNA: TGTGCCAGCAGTTACCCAGGGGGCACAGAGACCCAGTACTTC